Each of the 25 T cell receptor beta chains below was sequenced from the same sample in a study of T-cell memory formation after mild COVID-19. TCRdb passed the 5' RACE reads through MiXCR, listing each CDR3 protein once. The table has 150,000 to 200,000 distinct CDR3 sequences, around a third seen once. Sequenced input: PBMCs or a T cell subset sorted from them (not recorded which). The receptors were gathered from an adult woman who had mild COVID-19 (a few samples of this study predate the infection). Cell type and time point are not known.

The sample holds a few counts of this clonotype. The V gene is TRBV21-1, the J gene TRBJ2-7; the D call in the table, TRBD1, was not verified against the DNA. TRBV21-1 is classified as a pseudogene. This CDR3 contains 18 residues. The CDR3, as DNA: TGTGCCAGCAGCGCGAAAAGGGTTGGACAGGTGGTGGTCTACGAGCAGTACTTC. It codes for CASSAKRVGQVVVYEQYF.

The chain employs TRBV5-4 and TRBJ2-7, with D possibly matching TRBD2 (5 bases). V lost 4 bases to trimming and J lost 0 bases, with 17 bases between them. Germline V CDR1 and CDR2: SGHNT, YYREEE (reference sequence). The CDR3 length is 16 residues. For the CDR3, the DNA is TGTGCCAGCAGCCCTTTGGTTCGGGAAAACTCCTACGAGCAGTACTTC. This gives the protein CASSPLVRENSYEQYF.

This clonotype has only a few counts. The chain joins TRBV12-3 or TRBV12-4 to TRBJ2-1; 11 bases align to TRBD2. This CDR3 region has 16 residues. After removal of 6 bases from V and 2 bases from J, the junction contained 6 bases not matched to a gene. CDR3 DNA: TGTGCCAGCAGCGCGATAGCGGGAGGGCCCTACAATGAGCAGTTCTTC. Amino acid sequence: CASSAIAGGPYNEQFF.

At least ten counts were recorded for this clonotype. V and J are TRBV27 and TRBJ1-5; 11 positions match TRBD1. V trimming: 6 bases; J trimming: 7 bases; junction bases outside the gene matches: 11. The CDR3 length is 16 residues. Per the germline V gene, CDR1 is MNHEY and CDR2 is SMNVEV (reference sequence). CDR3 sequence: CASRLTGTGGSQPQHF. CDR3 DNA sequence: TGTGCCAGCAGACTGACCGGGACAGGGGGATCACAGCCCCAGCATTTT.

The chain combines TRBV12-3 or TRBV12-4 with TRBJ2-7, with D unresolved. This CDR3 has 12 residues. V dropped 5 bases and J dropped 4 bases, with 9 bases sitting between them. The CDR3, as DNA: TGTGCCAGCAGTCAGCCCTTTTACGAGCAGTACTTC. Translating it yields CASSQPFYEQYF.

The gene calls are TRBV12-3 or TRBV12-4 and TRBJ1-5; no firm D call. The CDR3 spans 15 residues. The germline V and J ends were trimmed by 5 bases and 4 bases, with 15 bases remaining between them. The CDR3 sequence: CASSPDGRRNQPQHF. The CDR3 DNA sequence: TGTGCCAGCAGTCCCGACGGTAGACGGAATCAGCCCCAGCATTTT.

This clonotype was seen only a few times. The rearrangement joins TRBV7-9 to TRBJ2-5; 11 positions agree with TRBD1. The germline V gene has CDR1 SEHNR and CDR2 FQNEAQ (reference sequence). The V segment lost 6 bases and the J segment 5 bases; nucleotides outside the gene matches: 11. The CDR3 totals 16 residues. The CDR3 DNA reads TGTGCCAGCAGTTTTCGGACAGGGGGCCTGGGGGAGACCCAGTACTTC. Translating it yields CASSFRTGGLGETQYF.

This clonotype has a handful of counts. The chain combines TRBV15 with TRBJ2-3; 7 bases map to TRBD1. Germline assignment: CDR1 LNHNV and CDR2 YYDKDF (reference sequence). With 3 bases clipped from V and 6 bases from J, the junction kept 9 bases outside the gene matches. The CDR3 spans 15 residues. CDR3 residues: CATSSWDSPTDTQYF. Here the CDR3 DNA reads TGTGCCACCAGCAGCTGGGACAGCCCAACGGATACGCAGTATTTT.

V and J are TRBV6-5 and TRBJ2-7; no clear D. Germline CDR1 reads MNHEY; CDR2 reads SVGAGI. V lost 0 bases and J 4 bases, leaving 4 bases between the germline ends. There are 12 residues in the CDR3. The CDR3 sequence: CASSYSRYEQYF. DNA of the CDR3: TGTGCCAGCAGTTACTCGAGGTACGAGCAGTACTTC.

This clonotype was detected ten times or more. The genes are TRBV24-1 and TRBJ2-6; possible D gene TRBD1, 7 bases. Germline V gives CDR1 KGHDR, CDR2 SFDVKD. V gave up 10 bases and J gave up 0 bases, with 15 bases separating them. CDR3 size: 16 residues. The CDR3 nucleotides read TGTGCCACGGAGGGACAGTCGAGCTCTGGGGCCAACGTCCTGACTTTC. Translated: CATEGQSSSGANVLTF.

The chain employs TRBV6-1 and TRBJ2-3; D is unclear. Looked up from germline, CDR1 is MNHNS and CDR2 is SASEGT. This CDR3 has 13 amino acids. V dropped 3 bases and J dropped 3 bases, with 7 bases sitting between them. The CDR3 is CASSEVATDTQYF. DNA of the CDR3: TGTGCCAGCAGTGAGGTCGCGACAGATACGCAGTATTTT.

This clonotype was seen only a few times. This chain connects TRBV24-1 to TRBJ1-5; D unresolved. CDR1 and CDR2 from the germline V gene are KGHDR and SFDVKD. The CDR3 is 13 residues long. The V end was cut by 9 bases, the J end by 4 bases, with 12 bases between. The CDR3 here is CATARDGNQPQHF. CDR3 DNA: TGTGCCACCGCGAGGGATGGGAATCAGCCCCAGCATTTT.

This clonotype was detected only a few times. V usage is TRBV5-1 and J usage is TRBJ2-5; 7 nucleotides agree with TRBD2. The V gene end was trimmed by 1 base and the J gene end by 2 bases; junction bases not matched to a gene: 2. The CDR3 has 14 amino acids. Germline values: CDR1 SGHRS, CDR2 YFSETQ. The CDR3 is CASSLFGGQETQYF. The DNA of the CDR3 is TGCGCCAGCAGCTTGTTCGGGGGGCAAGAGACCCAGTACTTC.

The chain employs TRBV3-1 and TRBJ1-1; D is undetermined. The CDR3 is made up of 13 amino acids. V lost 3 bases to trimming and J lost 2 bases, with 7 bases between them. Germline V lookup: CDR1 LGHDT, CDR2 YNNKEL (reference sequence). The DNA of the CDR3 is TGTGCCAGCAGCCACCGGGATAACACTGAAGCTTTCTTT. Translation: CASSHRDNTEAFF.

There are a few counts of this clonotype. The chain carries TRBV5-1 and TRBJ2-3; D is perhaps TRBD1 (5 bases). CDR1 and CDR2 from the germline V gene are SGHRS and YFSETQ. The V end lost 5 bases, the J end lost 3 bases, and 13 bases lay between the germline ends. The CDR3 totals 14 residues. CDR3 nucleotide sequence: TGCGCCAGCAGATCAGGGCAGACAACAGATACGCAGTATTTT. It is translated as CASRSGQTTDTQYF.

CDR3 in amino acids: CASQTSGGTDTQYF. DNA of the CDR3: TGTGCCAGCCAAACTAGCGGAGGCACAGATACGCAGTATTTT. V and J are TRBV9 and TRBJ2-3, with 8 bases matching TRBD2. Germline V gene lookup returns CDR1 SGDLS and CDR2 YYNGEE. This CDR3 spans 14 amino acids. Trimming removed 7 bases from V and 1 base from J; junction bases left unmatched: 5.

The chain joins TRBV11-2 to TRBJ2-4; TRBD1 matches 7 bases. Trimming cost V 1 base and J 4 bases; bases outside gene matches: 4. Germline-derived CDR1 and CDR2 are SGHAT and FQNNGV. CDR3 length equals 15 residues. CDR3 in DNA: TGTGCCAGCAGCTTAGTAGGGACAGTTAAAAACATTCAGTACTTC. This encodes CASSLVGTVKNIQYF.

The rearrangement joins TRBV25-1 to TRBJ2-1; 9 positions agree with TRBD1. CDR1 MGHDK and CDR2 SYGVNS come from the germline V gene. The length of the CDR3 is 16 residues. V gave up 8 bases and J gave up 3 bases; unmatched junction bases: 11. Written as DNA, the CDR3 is TGTGCCAGCGGGGGGCACCGGGACAGGGACTACAATGAGCAGTTCTTC. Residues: CASGGHRDRDYNEQFF.

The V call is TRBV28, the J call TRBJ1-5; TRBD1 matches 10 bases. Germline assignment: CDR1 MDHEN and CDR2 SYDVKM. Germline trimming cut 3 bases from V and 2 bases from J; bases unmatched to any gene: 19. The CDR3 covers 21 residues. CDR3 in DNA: TGTGCCAGCAGTTTTTCCCCAAGACAGGGGGCAATTATAGCTGGCAATCAGCCCCAGCATTTT. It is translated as CASSFSPRQGAIIAGNQPQHF.

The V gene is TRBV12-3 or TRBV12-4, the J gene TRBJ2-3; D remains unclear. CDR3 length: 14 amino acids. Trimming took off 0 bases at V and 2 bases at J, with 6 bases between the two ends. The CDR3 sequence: CASSLAHPTDTQYF. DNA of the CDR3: TGTGCCAGCAGTTTAGCGCATCCCACAGATACGCAGTATTTT.

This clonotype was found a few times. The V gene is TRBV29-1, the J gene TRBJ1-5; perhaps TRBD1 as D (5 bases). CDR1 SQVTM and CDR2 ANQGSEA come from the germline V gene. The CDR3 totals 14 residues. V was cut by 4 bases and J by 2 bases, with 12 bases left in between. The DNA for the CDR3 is TGCAGCGTTGTGGTCGGGGCCGGCAATCAGCCCCAGCATTTT. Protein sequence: CSVVVGAGNQPQHF.

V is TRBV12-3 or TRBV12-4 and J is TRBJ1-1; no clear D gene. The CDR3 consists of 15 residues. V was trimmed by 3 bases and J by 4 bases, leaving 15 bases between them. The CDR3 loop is CASSFALLVGTEAFF. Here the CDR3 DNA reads TGTGCCAGCAGTTTTGCCCTCCTAGTAGGCACTGAAGCTTTCTTT.

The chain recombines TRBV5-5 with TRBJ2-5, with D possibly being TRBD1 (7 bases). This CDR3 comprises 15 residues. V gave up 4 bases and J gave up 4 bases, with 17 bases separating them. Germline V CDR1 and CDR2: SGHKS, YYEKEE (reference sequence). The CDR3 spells CASSRRDREGETQYF. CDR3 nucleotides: TGTGCCAGCAGCCGGCGGGACAGAGAAGGAGAGACCCAGTACTTC.

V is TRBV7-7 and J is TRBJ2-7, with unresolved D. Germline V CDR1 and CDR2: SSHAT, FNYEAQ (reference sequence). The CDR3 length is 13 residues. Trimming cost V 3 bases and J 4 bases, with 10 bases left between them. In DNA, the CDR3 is TGTGCCAGCAGCTTCGGTGACGATTACGAGCAGTACTTC. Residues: CASSFGDDYEQYF.

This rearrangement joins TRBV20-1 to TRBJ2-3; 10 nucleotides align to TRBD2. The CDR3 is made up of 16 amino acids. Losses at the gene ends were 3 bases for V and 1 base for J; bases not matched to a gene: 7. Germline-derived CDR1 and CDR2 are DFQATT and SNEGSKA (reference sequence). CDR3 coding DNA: TGCAGTGCTAGGGAGCGGGGGGGCCGGGGCACAGATACGCAGTATTTT. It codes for CSARERGGRGTDTQYF.